This record looks at one T cell receptor beta chain sequence and its context. This CDR3 region has 12 residues. V lost 7 bases and J 8 bases, leaving 14 bases between the germline ends. The germline V gene encodes CDR1 SGHTA and CDR2 FQGNSA. CD4+CD45RO+CD25- cells were isolated as memory CD4+ T cells. TCRdb re-derived calls from the 5' RACE reads in MiXCR, one entry per CDR3 protein. This sample has approximately 6,500 distinct CDR3 sequences; around 40% occur once, and the top ten carry less than 5.5%. Material: memory CD4+ T cells sorted from blood. Subset specified: memory CD4+ T cells, CD4+CD45RO+CD25-. This sequence originates from a female donor with breast cancer. The chain couples TRBV7-2 to TRBJ2-5; D is unresolved. CDR3 nucleotide sequence: TGTGCCAGCAACCTTCTCAAGACAACCCAGTACTTC. It is translated as CASNLLKTTQYF.